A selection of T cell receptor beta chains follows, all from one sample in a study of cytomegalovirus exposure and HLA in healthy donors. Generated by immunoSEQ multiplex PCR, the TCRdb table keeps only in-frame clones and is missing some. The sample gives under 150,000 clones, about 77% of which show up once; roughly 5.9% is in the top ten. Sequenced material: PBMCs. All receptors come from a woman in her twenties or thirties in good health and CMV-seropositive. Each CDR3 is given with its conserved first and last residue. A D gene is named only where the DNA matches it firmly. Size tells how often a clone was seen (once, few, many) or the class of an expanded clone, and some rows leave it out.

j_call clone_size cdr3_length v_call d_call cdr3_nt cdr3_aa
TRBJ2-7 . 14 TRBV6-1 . TGTGCCAGCAGTGAAGTGATGGGAGGGGGCGAGCAGTACTTC CASSEVMGGGEQYF
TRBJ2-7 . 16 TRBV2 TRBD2 TGTGCCAGCAGTGAAAGTCTAGCGGGAGGTACCTACGAGCAGTACTTC CASSESLAGGTYEQYF
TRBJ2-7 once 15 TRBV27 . TGTGCCAGCAGTTCCATCGTGCGGAGCTCCTACGAGCAGTACTTC CASSSIVRSSYEQYF
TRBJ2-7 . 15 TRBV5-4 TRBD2 TGTGCCAGCAGCTTGGCCCTAGCGGAGGTCTACGAGCAGTACTTC CASSLALAEVYEQYF
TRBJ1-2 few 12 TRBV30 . TGTGCCTGGAAACACAGGAGCTATGGCTACACCTTC CAWKHRSYGYTF
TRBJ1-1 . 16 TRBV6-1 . TGTGCCAGCAGTGAAGTACCTGCAGGGGTTGGAACTGAAGCTTTCTTT CASSEVPAGVGTEAFF
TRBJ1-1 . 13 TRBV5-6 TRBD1 TGTGCCAGCAGCGGAAACAGGGGTTCGGAAGCTTTCTTT CASSGNRGSEAFF
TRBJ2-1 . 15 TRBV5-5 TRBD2 TGTGCCAGCAGCCCCCTTAGCGGGGAGGACAATGAGCAGTTCTTC CASSPLSGEDNEQFF
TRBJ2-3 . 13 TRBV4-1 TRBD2 TGCGCCAGCAGCCCCCCAATCGGAGCGGGAGTGTATTTT CASSPPIGAGVYF
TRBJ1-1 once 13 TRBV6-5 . TGTGCCAGCAGCAGAACAGGGCACACTGAAGCTTTCTTT CASSRTGHTEAFF
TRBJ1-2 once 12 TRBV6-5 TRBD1 TGTGCCAGCAGTTTAACAGGGGGTGGCTACACCTTC CASSLTGGGYTF
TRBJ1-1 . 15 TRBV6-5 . TGTGCCAGCAGTTACGACAGGCGCTTGAACACTGAAGCTTTCTTT CASSYDRRLNTEAFF
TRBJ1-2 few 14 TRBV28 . TGTGCCAGCAGTTTACGCCCCCCCCCGGGTGGCTACACCTTC CASSLRPPPGGYTF
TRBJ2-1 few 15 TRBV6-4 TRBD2 TGTGCCAGCAGTGAGGGCGGGGGTCGATACAATGAGCAGTTCTTC CASSEGGGRYNEQFF
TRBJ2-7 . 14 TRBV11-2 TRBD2 TGTGCCAGCAGCTTAAAAAGACTAGCGGACGAGCAGTACTTC CASSLKRLADEQYF
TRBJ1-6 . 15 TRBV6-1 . TGTGCCAGCAGTGACAAGACTCGAGCAAATTCACCCCTCCACTTT CASSDKTRANSPLHF
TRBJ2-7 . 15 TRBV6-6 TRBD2 TGTGCCAGCAGTGCCGCGCTAGCGGTCTCGGGGGAGCAGTACTTC CASSAALAVSGEQYF
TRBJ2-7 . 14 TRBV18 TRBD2 TGTGCCAGCTCACCCGGACTAGCGAACTACGAGCAGTACTTC CASSPGLANYEQYF
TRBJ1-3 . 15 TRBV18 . TGTGCCAGCTCACCACCGCAGAACTCTGGAAACACCATATATTTT CASSPPQNSGNTIYF
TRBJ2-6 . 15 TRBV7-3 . TGTGCCAGCAGCTTAGCGTTCTCTGGGGCCAACGTCCTGACTTTC CASSLAFSGANVLTF
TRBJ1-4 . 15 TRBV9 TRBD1 TGTGCCAGCAGCCTCCAAGCAGGGGGCAATGAAAAACTGTTTTTT CASSLQAGGNEKLFF
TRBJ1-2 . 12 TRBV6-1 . TGTGCCAGCAGTGGGTTCCAGGGTGGCTACACCTTC CASSGFQGGYTF
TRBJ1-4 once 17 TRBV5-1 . TGCGCCAGCAGTCAATCAGGACAGACTGCAACTAATGAAAAACTGTTTTTT CASSQSGQTATNEKLFF
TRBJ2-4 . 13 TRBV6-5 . TGTGCCAGCATAGAATCCGGGAGTGGCGCACAGTACTTC CASIESGSGAQYF
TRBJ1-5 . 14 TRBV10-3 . TGTGCCATCAGTGCAGGGGCCTCCAATCAGCCCCAGCATTTT CAISAGASNQPQHF
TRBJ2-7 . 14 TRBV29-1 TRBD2 TGCAGCGTTGTAGGTGTAGCGGGAGAGTACGAGCAGTACTTC CSVVGVAGEYEQYF
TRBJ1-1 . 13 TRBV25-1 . TGTGCCAGCAGTGAACCGGGGAACACTGAAGCTTTCTTT CASSEPGNTEAFF
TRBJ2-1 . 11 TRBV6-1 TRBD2 TGTGCCAGCTACAACGGGGGGGCGGAGTTCTTC CASYNGGAEFF
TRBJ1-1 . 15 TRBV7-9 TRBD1 TGTGCCAGCAGCTTAGTGGGACAGGGGAACACTGAAGCTTTCTTT CASSLVGQGNTEAFF
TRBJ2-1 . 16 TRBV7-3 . TGTGCCAGCAGCCCCATGGGGTCTGGGGGCAGGAATGAGCAGTTCTTC CASSPMGSGGRNEQFF
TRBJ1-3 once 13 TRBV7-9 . TGTGCCAGCAGCTTAAATACTGGAAACACCATATATTTT CASSLNTGNTIYF
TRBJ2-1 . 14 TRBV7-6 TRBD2 TGTGCCAGCAGCTCCGGACTAGCGGGAGATGAGCAGTTCTTC CASSSGLAGDEQFF
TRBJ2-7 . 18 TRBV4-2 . TGTGCCAGCAGCCAGGAAACCGGACCGGGGATCGGGTCCTACGAGCAGTACTTC CASSQETGPGIGSYEQYF
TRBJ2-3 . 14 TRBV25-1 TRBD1 TGTGCCAGCAGTGAACAGGGGGCCACAGATACGCAGTATTTT CASSEQGATDTQYF
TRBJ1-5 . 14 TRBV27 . TGTGCCAGCAGTTTATCGCGTGGCAATCAGCCCCAGCATTTT CASSLSRGNQPQHF
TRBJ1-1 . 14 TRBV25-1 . TGTGCCAGCAGTGAATATGCAGGAAACACTGAAGCTTTCTTT CASSEYAGNTEAFF
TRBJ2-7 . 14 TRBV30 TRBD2 TGTGCCTGGGGGGGGCCTAGCGGGGGTTACGAGCAGTACTTC CAWGGPSGGYEQYF
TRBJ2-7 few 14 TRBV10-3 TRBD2 TGTGCCATCAGTGAATTAGGAGCGGGAGTCGAGCAGTACTTC CAISELGAGVEQYF
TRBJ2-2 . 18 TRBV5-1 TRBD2 TGCGCCAGCAGCTTGGAGGGACTAGCGGGAGTTTATGCCGGGGAGCTGTTTTTT CASSLEGLAGVYAGELFF
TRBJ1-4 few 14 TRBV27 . TGTGCCAGCAGCCGCTCGCAGGGAAGTGAAAAACTGTTTTTT CASSRSQGSEKLFF
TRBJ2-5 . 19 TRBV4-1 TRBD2 TGCGCCAGCAGCCAAGTCATATTCTGGACTAGCGGGGACCAAGAGACCCAGTACTTC CASSQVIFWTSGDQETQYF